This T cell receptor (beta chain) originates from a study of Tregs in tolerant kidney transplant recipients. Notes on the study in general: Few patients were studied, so findings need validation in larger groups. Activated donor B cell expansion appeared to reveal the most relevant donor-specific TCRbeta repertoire.

Unstimulated Tregs (CD4+CD25+CD127-) and CD4+CD25- non-Tregs were sorted from PBMCs. A note on this clone: Its antigen is still unknown.

This CDR3 is built from 20 residues. The V and J ends lost 0 bases and 1 base, in that order; junction bases with no gene match: 16. Germline-derived CDR1 and CDR2 are SGHRS and YFSETQ. Using immunoSEQ multiplex PCR, the repertoire was profiled, and TCRdb retains in-frame clones only, with some absent. This table has about 88,000 clones, more than 80% appearing once. The origin of this receptor is a human donor in good health. The specimen was CD8+ T cells from blood. V and J are TRBV5-1 and TRBJ1-1; 9 bases agree with TRBD1. The CDR3 sequence: CASSLAGRNWTGARNTEAFF. The DNA of the CDR3 is TGCGCCAGCAGCTTGGCCGGGCGCAACTGGACAGGGGCAAGGAACACTGAAGCTTTCTTT. The variable domain in full, completed from reference TRBV5-1 and TRBJ1-1, reads KAGVTQTPRYLIKTRGQQVTLSCSPISGHRSVSWYQQTPGQGLQFLFEYFSETQRNKGNFPGRFSGRQFSNSRSEMNVSTLELGDSALYLCASSLAGRNWTGARNTEAFFGQGTRLTVV.